This passage covers 5 T cell receptor beta chains from one sample sequenced in a study of control samples from healthy donors and cancer patients. Sequencing used immunoSEQ multiplex PCR; TCRdb keeps in-frame clones, though not all of them. The sample lists tens of thousands of clones, approximately 90% occurring once. The sequenced material came from blood. These receptors all come from a woman between 70 and 85 years old in good health.

V usage is TRBV5-1 and J usage is TRBJ1-2; D unresolved. V was cut by 5 bases and J by 6 bases, with 17 bases left in between. Germline V gives CDR1 SGHRS, CDR2 YFSETQ. The CDR3 consists of 14 residues. The CDR3 coding sequence is TGCGCCAGCAGTCTTAGAGGAATTGAGCATGGCTACACCTTC. The encoded protein is CASSLRGIEHGYTF.

The rearrangement links TRBV12-3 or TRBV12-4 to TRBJ1-5, with no clear D. V was shortened by 8 bases and J by 6 bases, with 11 bases between the two germline ends. There are 12 residues in the CDR3. The CDR3 bases are TGTGCCAGCGCCCAGGTGCTTCAGCCCCAGCATTTT. Protein: CASAQVLQPQHF.

The rearrangement uses TRBV30 and TRBJ1-6, with 7 bases that match TRBD1. CDR1 and CDR2 from the germline V gene are GTSNPN and SVGIG (reference sequence). CDR3 length equals 14 residues. Unmatched junction bases numbered 4, after V lost 1 base and J lost 7 bases. The CDR3 DNA reads TGTGCCTGGAGTGGGACAGGCAAAAATTCACCCCTCCACTTT. Protein product: CAWSGTGKNSPLHF. The variable domain in full, with the rest retrieved from reference TRBV30 and TRBJ1-6, is SQTIHQWPATLVQPVGSPLSLECTVEGTSNPNLYWYRQAAGRGLQLLFYSVGIGQISSEVPQNLSASRPQDRQFILSSKKLLLSDSGFYLCAWSGTGKNSPLHFGNGTRLTVT.

V gene TRBV12-3 or TRBV12-4 combines with J gene TRBJ2-1, with 7 nucleotides matching TRBD2. The trim removed 1 base at V and 9 bases at J, leaving 0 bases unmatched. CDR3 length: 12 amino acids. CDR3 residues: CASSLGLAEQFF. The CDR3, as DNA: TGTGCCAGCAGTTTAGGACTAGCTGAGCAGTTCTTC.

This clone has a handful of counts. The chain is built from TRBV6-6 and TRBJ2-7; D is unresolved. The germline V gene has CDR1 MNHNY and CDR2 SVGAGI (reference sequence). V lost 3 bases, J lost 6 bases, and 9 bases lay in between. The CDR3 spans 12 residues. CDR3 DNA sequence: TGTGCCAGCAGTTATTTAAGGTCCGAGCAGTACTTC. Amino acids: CASSYLRSEQYF.